This TCR beta chain stems from a study of blood T cell repertoires in COVID-19. Across the study: The United States, Italy and Spain were the sources of the acute and convalescent COVID-19 samples. T cells, B-cell-depleted T cells, or PBMCs provided the cDNA or gDNA that served as material.

V gave up 4 bases and J gave up 1 base, with 14 bases separating them. The CDR3 covers 16 residues. Germline values: CDR1 SGHRS, CDR2 YFSETQ. In the study's own analysis: By means of reference gene primer amplification, nucleated cell counts were estimated. Measured with immunoSEQ multiplex PCR; TCRdb has only the in-frame clones, and not every one. Clone size and the V and J calls come from that table; the DNA yielded D and trimming. The data hold tens of thousands of clones, with just over 85% observed a single time. The sample comprised peripheral blood. V gene TRBV5-1 combines with J gene TRBJ2-2; a weak D match, TRBD2 (6 bases). The TCR sequence derives from an elderly woman with active or convalescent COVID-19. DNA of the CDR3: TGCGCCAGCAGCGAATCGGGACTCCAGAACACCGGGGAGCTGTTTTTT. Translation gives CASSESGLQNTGELFF. Supplemented by reference TRBV5-1 and TRBJ2-2, the full variable domain reads KAGVTQTPRYLIKTRGQQVTLSCSPISGHRSVSWYQQTPGQGLQFLFEYFSETQRNKGNFPGRFSGRQFSNSRSEMNVSTLELGDSALYLCASSESGLQNTGELFFGEGSRLTVL.